These 2 T cell receptor beta chains came from one sample sequenced in a study of blood T cell repertoires in COVID-19. The method was immunoSEQ multiplex PCR; TCRdb's version includes in-frame clones alone and lacks a portion of them. Of approximately 250,000 clones listed, 85% are singletons. The specimen was PBMCs or T cells enriched from blood (not recorded which). These TCRs come from a woman between 50 and 59 years old with acute COVID-19.

The rearrangement joins TRBV14 to TRBJ1-6; 8 bases map to TRBD1. The CDR3 sequence is 14 residues long. The V segment lost 4 bases and the J segment 10 bases; nucleotides outside the gene matches: 6. The germline gives CDR1 SGHDN, CDR2 FVKESK. CDR3 region: CASSPGTGRSPLHF. CDR3 coding DNA: TGTGCCAGCAGCCCCGGGACAGGAAGATCACCCCTCCACTTT. Full variable domain (missing parts from reference TRBV14 and TRBJ1-6): EAGVTQFPSHSVIEKGQTVTLRCDPISGHDNLYWYRRVMGKEIKFLLHFVKESKQDESGMPNNRFLAERTGGTYSTLKVQPAELEDSGVYFCASSPGTGRSPLHFGNGTRLTVT.

This rearrangement joins TRBV27 to TRBJ2-1; 10 bases fit TRBD1. Germline V gene sequence: CDR1 MNHEY, CDR2 SMNVEV (reference sequence). The CDR3 runs to 15 residues. Germline trimming cut 3 bases from V and 3 bases from J; bases unmatched to any gene: 2. The CDR3 nucleotides read TGTGCCAGCAGTTTGGACAGGGGGTACTACAATGAGCAGTTCTTC. Amino acid sequence: CASSLDRGYYNEQFF.